This T cell receptor (beta chain) was recovered during a study of molecular identifiers for immune sequencing clone quantification. This clonotype was seen at least ten times. TCRdb fed the PCR reads into MiXCR, producing one record per CDR3 protein. The sample holds under 650,000 distinct CDR3 sequences; 15% to 20% are singletons and the top ten take roughly 0.9%. The germline gives CDR1 SGHVS, CDR2 FNYEAQ. CDR3 size: 12 residues. V was clipped by 2 bases and J by 3 bases, with 4 bases between them. This TCR was sampled from a human donor in good health. Some libraries in this study had Jurkat cell RNA spiked in. The sequenced material came from naive CD8+ T cells from blood, with Jurkat cell RNA spiked in. Subset reported: FACS-sorted CD8+CD4-CCR7+CD45RA+ naive T cells. The J gene is TRBJ2-5, the V gene TRBV7-6; no clear D gene. The CDR3 DNA reads TGTGCCAGCAGCTTACAGGAAGAGACCCAGTACTTC. As protein: CASSLQEETQYF.